Below are 4 T cell receptor beta chains sequenced from a single sample in a study of siplizumab effects on memory and regulatory T cells. Repertoires were generated with immunoSEQ multiplex PCR, while TCRdb's copy carries only in-frame clones and drops some. The sample gives over 70,000 clones, 85% to 95% of which show up once; less than 20% is in the top ten. Sequencing was performed on CD8+ T cells sorted from blood. These receptors were obtained from a human donor in good health.

This chain links TRBV5-6 with TRBJ2-3; no reliable D call. Per the germline V gene, CDR1 is SGHDT and CDR2 is YYEEEE. The CDR3 extends over 13 amino acids. V lost 2 bases to trimming and J lost 6 bases, with 10 bases between them. The CDR3 region has the DNA TGTGCCAGCAGCTTTAGCAGTGCGGATACGCAGTATTTT. This sequence encodes CASSFSSADTQYF.

The chain uses TRBV19 and TRBJ1-1, with TRBD1 matching 8 bases. CDR1 is LNHDA, CDR2 SQIVND, per germline (reference sequence). This CDR3 has 15 residues. V lost 1 base to trimming and J lost 6 bases; unmatched junction nucleotides: 7. CDR3 nucleotides: TGTGCCAGTAGTATAGGAGGCAGGGGGCTTTCTGAAGCTTTCTTT. It translates to CASSIGGRGLSEAFF. Complete variable domain (other parts from reference TRBV19 and TRBJ1-1): DGGITQSPKYLFRKEGQNVTLSCEQNLNHDAMYWYRQDPGQGLRLIYYSQIVNDFQKGDIAEGYSVSREKKESFPLTVTSAQKNPTAFYLCASSIGGRGLSEAFFGQGTRLTVV.

Concerning this clone itself: A read error is likely, as this CDR3 ends without the conserved phenylalanine or tryptophan. The chain uses TRBV23-1 and TRBJ2-7; no definite D call. TRBV23-1 is known as an ORF, though its function is uncertain. This CDR3 spans 16 amino acids. Trimming stripped 0 bases from V and 2 bases from J, with 14 bases between. CDR3 nucleotide sequence: TGCGCCAGCAGTCAATCGGAGCAACAGTTTACCTACGAGCAGTACCTC. This gives the protein CASSQSEQQFTYEQYL.

The chain joins TRBV29-1 to TRBJ2-7; D gene ambiguous. CDR1 is SQVTM, CDR2 ANQGSEA, per germline. V was clipped by 3 bases and J by 4 bases, with 10 bases between them. The CDR3 sequence is 12 residues long. DNA of the CDR3: TGCAGCGTTGAGTCTCCTAAGTACGAGCAGTACTTC. This encodes CSVESPKYEQYF.